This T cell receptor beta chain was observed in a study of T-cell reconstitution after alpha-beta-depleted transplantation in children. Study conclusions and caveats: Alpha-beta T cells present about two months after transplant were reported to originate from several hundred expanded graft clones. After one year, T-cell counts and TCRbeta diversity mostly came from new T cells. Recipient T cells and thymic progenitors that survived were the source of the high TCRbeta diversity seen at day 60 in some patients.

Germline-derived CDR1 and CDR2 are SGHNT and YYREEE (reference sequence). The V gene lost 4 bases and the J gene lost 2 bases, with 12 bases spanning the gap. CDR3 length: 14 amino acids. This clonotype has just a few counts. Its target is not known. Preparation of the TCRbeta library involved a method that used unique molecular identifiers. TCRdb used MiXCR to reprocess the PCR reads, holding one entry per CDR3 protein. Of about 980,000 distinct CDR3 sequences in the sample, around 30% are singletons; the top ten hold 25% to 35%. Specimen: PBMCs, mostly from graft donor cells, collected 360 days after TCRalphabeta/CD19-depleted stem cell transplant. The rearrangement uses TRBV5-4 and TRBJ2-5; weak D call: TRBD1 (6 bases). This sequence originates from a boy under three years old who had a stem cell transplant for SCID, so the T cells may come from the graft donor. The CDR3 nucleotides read TGTGCCAGCAGCCGTGGACAGCCGCAAGAGACCCAGTACTTC. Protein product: CASSRGQPQETQYF.